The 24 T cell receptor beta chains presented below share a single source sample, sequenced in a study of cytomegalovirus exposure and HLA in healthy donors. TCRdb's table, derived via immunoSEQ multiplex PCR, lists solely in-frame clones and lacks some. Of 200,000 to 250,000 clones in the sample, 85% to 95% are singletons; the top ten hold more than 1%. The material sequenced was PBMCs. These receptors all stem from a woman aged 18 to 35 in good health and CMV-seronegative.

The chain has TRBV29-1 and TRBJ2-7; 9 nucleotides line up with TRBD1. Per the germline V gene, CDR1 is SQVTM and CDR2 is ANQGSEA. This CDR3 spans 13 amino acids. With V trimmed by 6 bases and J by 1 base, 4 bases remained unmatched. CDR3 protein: CSVVGQGSYEQYF. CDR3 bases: TGCAGCGTGGTAGGACAGGGGTCCTACGAGCAGTACTTC.

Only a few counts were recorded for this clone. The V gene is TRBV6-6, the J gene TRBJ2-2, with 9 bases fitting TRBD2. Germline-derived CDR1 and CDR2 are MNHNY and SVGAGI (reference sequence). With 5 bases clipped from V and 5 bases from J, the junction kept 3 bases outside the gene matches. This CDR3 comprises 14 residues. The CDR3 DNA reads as TGTGCCAGCAGTCGGACTAGCGATACCGGGGAGCTGTTTTTT. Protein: CASSRTSDTGELFF.

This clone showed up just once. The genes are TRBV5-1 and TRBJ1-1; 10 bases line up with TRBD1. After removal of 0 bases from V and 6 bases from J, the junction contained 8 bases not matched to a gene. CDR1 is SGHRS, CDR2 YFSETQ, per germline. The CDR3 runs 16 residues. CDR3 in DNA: TGCGCCAGCAGCTTGGCCCCCGGGACAGGGGCTGCTGAAGCTTTCTTT. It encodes CASSLAPGTGAAEAFF.

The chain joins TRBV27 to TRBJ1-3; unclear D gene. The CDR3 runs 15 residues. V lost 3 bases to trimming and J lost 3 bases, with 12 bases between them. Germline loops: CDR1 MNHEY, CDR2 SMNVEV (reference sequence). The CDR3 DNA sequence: TGTGCCAGCAGTTTGGGAGGCTTGGGTGGAAACACCATATATTTT. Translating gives CASSLGGLGGNTIYF.

CDR3 residues: CASSMTFDTTQETQYF. In DNA, the CDR3 is TGTGCCAGTAGTATGACCTTCGACACCACCCAAGAGACCCAGTACTTC. This rearrangement joins TRBV19 to TRBJ2-5; no firm D call. Trimming took 3 bases from V and 1 from J, leaving 15 bases between them. CDR1 is LNHDA and CDR2 is SQIVND in the germline V gene (reference sequence). The CDR3 has 16 amino acids.

The CDR3 spells CASDSGADYGYTF. The CDR3, as DNA: TGTGCCAGCGATTCAGGGGCTGACTATGGCTACACCTTC. The V and J genes are TRBV28 and TRBJ1-2, with TRBD1 as a possible D gene (6 bases). The germline CDR1 and CDR2 sequences are MDHEN and SYDVKM. CDR3 length: 13 amino acids. V was pared by 8 bases and J by 3 bases, with 13 bases between.

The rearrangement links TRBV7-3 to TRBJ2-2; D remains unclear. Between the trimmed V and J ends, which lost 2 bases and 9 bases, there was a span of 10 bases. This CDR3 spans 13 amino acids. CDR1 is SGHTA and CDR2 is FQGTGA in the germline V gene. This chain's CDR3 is CASSLEVQRELFF. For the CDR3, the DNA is TGTGCCAGCAGCTTAGAGGTTCAGCGGGAGCTGTTTTTT.

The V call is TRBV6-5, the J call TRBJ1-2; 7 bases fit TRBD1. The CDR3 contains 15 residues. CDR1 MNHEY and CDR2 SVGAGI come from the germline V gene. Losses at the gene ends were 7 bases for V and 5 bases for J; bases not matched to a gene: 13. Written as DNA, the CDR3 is TGTGCCAGCACCCACTACAGGGGCAGTTCTTATGGCTACACCTTC. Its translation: CASTHYRGSSYGYTF.

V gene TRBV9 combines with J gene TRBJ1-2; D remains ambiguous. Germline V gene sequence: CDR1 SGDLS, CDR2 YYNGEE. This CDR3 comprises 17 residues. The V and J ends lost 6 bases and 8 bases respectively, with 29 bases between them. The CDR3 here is CASTPMTSPVRVGGYTF. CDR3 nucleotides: TGTGCCAGCACCCCCATGACCTCCCCCGTCCGGGTTGGAGGCTACACCTTC.

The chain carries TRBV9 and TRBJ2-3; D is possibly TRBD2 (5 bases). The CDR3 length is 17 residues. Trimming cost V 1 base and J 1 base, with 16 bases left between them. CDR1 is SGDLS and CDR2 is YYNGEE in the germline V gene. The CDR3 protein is CASSVTPGGWGTDTQYF. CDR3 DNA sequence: TGTGCCAGCAGCGTAACTCCTGGCGGGTGGGGCACAGATACGCAGTATTTT.

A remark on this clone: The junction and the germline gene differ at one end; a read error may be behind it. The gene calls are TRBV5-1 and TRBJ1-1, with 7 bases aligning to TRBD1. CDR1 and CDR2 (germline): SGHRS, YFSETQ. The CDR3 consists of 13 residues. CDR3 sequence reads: CVSSAQGSTEAFF. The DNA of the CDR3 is TGCGTCAGCAGCGCACAGGGGAGCACTGAAGCTTTCTTT.

CDR3 nucleotides: TGTGCCAGCAGACGGGACAGATTTCTCTATGGCTACACCTTC. Its translation is CASRRDRFLYGYTF. This sequence joins TRBV6-5 and TRBJ1-2, with 7 nucleotides matching TRBD1. Germline loops: CDR1 MNHEY, CDR2 SVGAGI. The junction had 8 bases not matched to a gene; V was cut back by 6 bases and J by 4 bases. The CDR3 extends over 14 amino acids.

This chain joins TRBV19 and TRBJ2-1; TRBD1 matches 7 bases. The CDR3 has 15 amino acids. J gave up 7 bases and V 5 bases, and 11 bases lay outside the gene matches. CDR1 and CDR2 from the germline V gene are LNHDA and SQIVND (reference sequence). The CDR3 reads CASSLVPRDRNEQFF. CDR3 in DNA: TGTGCCAGTAGTTTAGTACCTCGGGACAGAAATGAGCAGTTCTTC.

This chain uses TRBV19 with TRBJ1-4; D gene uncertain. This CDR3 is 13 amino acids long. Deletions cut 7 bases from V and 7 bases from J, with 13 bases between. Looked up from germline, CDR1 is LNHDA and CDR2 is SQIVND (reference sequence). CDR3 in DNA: TGTGCCAGTACCGAAGGGCGGGGTGAAAAACTGTTTTTT. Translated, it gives CASTEGRGEKLFF.

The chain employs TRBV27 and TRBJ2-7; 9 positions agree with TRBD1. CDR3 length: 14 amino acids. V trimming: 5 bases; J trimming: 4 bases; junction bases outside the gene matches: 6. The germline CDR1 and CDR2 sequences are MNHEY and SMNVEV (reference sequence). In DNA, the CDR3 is TGTGCCAGCAGTATCGGACAGGGGCGGTACGAGCAGTACTTC. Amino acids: CASSIGQGRYEQYF.

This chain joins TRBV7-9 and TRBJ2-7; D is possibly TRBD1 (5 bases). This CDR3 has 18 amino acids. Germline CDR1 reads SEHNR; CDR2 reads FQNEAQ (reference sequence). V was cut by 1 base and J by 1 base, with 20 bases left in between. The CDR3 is CASSLVGFGSDSSYEQYF. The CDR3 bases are TGTGCCAGCAGCTTAGTCGGGTTCGGGTCAGACAGTTCCTACGAGCAGTACTTC.

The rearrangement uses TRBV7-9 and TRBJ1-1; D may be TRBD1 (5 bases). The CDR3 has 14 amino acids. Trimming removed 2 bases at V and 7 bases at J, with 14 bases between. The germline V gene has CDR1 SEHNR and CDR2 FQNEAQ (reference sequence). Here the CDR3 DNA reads TGTGCCAGCAGCTTACCGTCGGGGGTATATGAAGCTTTCTTT. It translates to CASSLPSGVYEAFF. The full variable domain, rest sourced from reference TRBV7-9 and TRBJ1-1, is DTGVSQNPRHKITKRGQNVTFRCDPISEHNRLYWYRQTLGQGPEFLTYFQNEAQLEKSRLLSDRFSAERPKGSFSTLEIQRTEQGDSAMYLCASSLPSGVYEAFFGQGTRLTVV.

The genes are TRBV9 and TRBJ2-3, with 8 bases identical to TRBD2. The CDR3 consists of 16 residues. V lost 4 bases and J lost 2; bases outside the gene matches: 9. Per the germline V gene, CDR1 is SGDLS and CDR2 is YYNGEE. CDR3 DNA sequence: TGTGCCAGCAGCCCCCGTAGCGGGACTCTCACAGATACGCAGTATTTT. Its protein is CASSPRSGTLTDTQYF.

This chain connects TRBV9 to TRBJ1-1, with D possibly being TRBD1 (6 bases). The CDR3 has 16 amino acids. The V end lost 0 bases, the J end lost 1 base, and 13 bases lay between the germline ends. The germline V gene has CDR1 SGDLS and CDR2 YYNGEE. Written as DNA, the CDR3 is TGTGCCAGCAGCGTAGGAGTAGGGGGACCGAACACTGAAGCTTTCTTT. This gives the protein CASSVGVGGPNTEAFF.

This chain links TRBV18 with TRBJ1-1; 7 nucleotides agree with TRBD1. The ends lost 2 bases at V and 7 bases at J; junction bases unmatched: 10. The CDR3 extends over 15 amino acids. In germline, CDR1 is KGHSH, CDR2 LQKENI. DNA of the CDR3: TGTGCCAGCTCACCATCGAACAGGGGTTACCTTGAAGCTTTCTTT. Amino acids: CASSPSNRGYLEAFF. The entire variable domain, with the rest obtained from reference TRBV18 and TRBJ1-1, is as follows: NAGVMQNPRHLVRRRGQEARLRCSPMKGHSHVYWYRQLPEEGLKFMVYLQKENIIDESGMPKERFSAEFPKEGPSILRIQQVVRGDSAAYFCASSPSNRGYLEAFFGQGTRLTVV.

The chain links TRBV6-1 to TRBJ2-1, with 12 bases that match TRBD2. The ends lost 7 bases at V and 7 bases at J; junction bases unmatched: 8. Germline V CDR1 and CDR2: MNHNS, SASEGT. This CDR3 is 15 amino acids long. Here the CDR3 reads CASKASGRAGNEQFF. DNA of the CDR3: TGTGCCAGCAAGGCTAGCGGGAGGGCCGGGAATGAGCAGTTCTTC.

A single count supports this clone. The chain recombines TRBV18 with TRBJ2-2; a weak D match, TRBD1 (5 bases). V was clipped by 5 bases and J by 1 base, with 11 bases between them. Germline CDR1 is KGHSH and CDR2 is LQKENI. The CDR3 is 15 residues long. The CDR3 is CASSSLGRNTGELFF. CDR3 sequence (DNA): TGTGCCAGCTCATCATTGGGGCGGAACACCGGGGAGCTGTTTTTT. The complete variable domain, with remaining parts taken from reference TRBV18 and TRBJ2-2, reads NAGVMQNPRHLVRRRGQEARLRCSPMKGHSHVYWYRQLPEEGLKFMVYLQKENIIDESGMPKERFSAEFPKEGPSILRIQQVVRGDSAAYFCASSSLGRNTGELFFGEGSRLTVL.

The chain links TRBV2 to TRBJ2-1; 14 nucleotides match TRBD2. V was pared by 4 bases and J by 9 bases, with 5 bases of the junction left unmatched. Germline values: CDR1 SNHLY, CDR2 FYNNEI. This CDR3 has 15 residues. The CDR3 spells CASSAGLAGVVEQFF. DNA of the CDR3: TGTGCCAGCAGTGCGGGACTAGCGGGAGTCGTTGAGCAGTTCTTC.

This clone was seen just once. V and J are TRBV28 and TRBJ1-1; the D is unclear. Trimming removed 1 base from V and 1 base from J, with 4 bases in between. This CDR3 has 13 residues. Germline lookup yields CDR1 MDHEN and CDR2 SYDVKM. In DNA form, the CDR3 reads TGTGCCAGCAGTTTATCAGGGAACACTGAAGCTTTCTTT. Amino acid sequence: CASSLSGNTEAFF. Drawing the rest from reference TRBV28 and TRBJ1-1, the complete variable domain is DVKVTQSSRYLVKRTGEKVFLECVQDMDHENMFWYRQDPGLGLRLIYFSYDVKMKEKGDIPEGYSVSREKKERFSLILESASTNQTSMYLCASSLSGNTEAFFGQGTRLTVV.